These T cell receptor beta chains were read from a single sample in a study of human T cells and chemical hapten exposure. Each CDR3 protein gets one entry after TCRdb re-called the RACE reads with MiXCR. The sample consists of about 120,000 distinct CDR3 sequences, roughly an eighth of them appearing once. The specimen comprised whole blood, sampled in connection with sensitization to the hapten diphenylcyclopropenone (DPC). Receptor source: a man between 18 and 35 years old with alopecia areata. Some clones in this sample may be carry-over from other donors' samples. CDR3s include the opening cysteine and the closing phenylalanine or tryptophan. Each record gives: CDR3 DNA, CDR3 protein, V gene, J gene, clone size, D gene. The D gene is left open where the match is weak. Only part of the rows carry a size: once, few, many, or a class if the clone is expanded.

DNA: TGTGCCAGCAGTCGTAGTGGGACAGCCTACGAGCAGTACTTC; CDR3: CASSRSGTAYEQYF; V: TRBV6-5; J: TRBJ2-7; size: -; D: TRBD1
DNA: TGCAGTGCTCCTAACATGAATAACTATGGCTACACCTTC; CDR3: CSAPNMNNYGYTF; V: TRBV20-1; J: TRBJ1-2; size: few; D: -
DNA: TGTGCCAGCAGCTCTGACAGTTACAATGAGCAGTTCTTC; CDR3: CASSSDSYNEQFF; V: TRBV7-9; J: TRBJ2-1; size: many; D: -
DNA: TGTGCCAGCATTAAGAAGGGAAACACCATATATTTT; CDR3: CASIKKGNTIYF; V: TRBV28; J: TRBJ1-3; size: -; D: -
DNA: TGTGCCAGCAGCCAAGTACTCGGGGAGAACGAAAAACTGTTTTTT; CDR3: CASSQVLGENEKLFF; V: TRBV3-1; J: TRBJ1-4; size: many; D: -
DNA: TGTGCCAGCTCACCAAATAGCGGGGTCAAAAACATTCAGTACTTC; CDR3: CASSPNSGVKNIQYF; V: TRBV18; J: TRBJ2-4; size: few; D: TRBD2
DNA: TGCGCCAGCAGCCCAGGACCCAGGGTTACCGGGGAGCTGTTTTTT; CDR3: CASSPGPRVTGELFF; V: TRBV5-1; J: TRBJ2-2; size: -; D: -
DNA: TGTGCCAGCAGCTTATCAGGATCTCAGCCCCAGCATTTT; CDR3: CASSLSGSQPQHF; V: TRBV7-6; J: TRBJ1-5; size: -; D: -
DNA: TGTGCCAGCAGCGTAAGAGGCGACAGCTTCTCTGGAAACACCATATATTTT; CDR3: CASSVRGDSFSGNTIYF; V: TRBV9; J: TRBJ1-3; size: few; D: -
DNA: TGTGCCAGCTCACTAGCGGGGAGCCTTTACGAGCAGTACTTC; CDR3: CASSLAGSLYEQYF; V: TRBV18; J: TRBJ2-7; size: many; D: TRBD2
DNA: TGTGCCAGCAGCTTCGGCCCGGTCGGCACAGATACGCAGTATTTT; CDR3: CASSFGPVGTDTQYF; V: TRBV9; J: TRBJ2-3; size: -; D: -
DNA: TGTGCAAGTCGCTTAGTATGGGAGTTCATGGAGACCCAGTACTTC; CDR3: CASRLVWEFMETQYF; V: TRBV12-2; J: TRBJ2-5; size: -; D: -
DNA: TGTGCCAGCAGCTTTTTTGCCGGACAAGAGACCCAGTACTTC; CDR3: CASSFFAGQETQYF; V: TRBV7-2; J: TRBJ2-5; size: few; D: -
DNA: TGCAGTGCCCTCCGGCGGACAGGGCTAGAGGAGACCCAGTACTTC; CDR3: CSALRRTGLEETQYF; V: TRBV20-1; J: TRBJ2-5; size: -; D: TRBD1
DNA: TGTGCCAGCAGCCAAGACAGGGATCGGCCCCAGCATTTT; CDR3: CASSQDRDRPQHF; V: TRBV3-1; J: TRBJ1-5; size: -; D: -
DNA: TGTGCCAGCTTCCCACCTGATCATCATAGTTATAAAAACATTCAGTACTTC; CDR3: CASFPPDHHSYKNIQYF; V: TRBV7-9; J: TRBJ2-4; size: few; D: -
DNA: TGTGCCATCAGTAAGGGCCAGGGGGACCAGCCCCAGCATTTT; CDR3: CAISKGQGDQPQHF; V: TRBV10-3; J: TRBJ1-5; size: -; D: TRBD1
DNA: TGTGCCAGCAGCTTAAGCCTCCAAGAGACCCAGTACTTC; CDR3: CASSLSLQETQYF; V: TRBV7-3; J: TRBJ2-5; size: -; D: -
DNA: TGCGCCAGCAGCCAAGGCCCTTCCGATCAGCCCCAGCATTTT; CDR3: CASSQGPSDQPQHF; V: TRBV4-1; J: TRBJ1-5; size: -; D: -
DNA: TGTGCCAGCACTCGGGGGGTCAATCAGCCCCAGCATTTT; CDR3: CASTRGVNQPQHF; V: TRBV28; J: TRBJ1-5; size: -; D: -
DNA: TGTGCCAGCAGCGTAGCCGGGACGCTGAGCTCCTATAATTCACCCCTCCACTTT; CDR3: CASSVAGTLSSYNSPLHF; V: TRBV5-5; J: TRBJ1-6; size: few; D: -
DNA: TGTGCCAGCAGGGTCAGCCTAAGCTCCTACAATGAGCAGTTCTTC; CDR3: CASRVSLSSYNEQFF; V: TRBV6-2/TRBV6-3; J: TRBJ2-1; size: -; D: -
DNA: TGCAGCGTTCTCGGGACTTTGGAAAACTATGGCTACACCTTC; CDR3: CSVLGTLENYGYTF; V: TRBV29-1; J: TRBJ1-2; size: many; D: -
DNA: TGCGCCAGCAGCGAACGGTGGGGGAGTGCCTACAATGAGCAGTTCTTC; CDR3: CASSERWGSAYNEQFF; V: TRBV4-3; J: TRBJ2-1; size: many; D: -
DNA: TGTGCCAGCAGCTTACCGACAGCGAATCAGCCCCAGCATTTT; CDR3: CASSLPTANQPQHF; V: TRBV7-9; J: TRBJ1-5; size: -; D: -
DNA: TGCAGCGTCTGGAACACTGAAGCTTTCTTT; CDR3: CSVWNTEAFF; V: TRBV29-1; J: TRBJ1-1; size: few; D: -
DNA: TGTGCCAGCAGTTCCCAGGCCTCCCTCATCTCCCGCACGCCCCAGCATTTT; CDR3: CASSSQASLISRTPQHF; V: TRBV6-1; J: TRBJ1-5; size: -; D: -
DNA: TGTGCCAGCAGTCCGCGATGGAACCAAGAGACCCAGTACTTC; CDR3: CASSPRWNQETQYF; V: TRBV2; J: TRBJ2-5; size: few; D: -
DNA: TGTGCCTGCGGCAGCCCGTTGGGGACCAACGTCCTGACTTTC; CDR3: CACGSPLGTNVLTF; V: TRBV6-2/TRBV6-3; J: TRBJ2-6; size: -; D: -
DNA: TGCAGTGCTACCGACACGTCTAGCACAGATACGCAGTATTTT; CDR3: CSATDTSSTDTQYF; V: TRBV20-1; J: TRBJ2-3; size: -; D: -
DNA: TGCATCGTTGAAAGGTTTACAGGGGACAATGAGCAGTTCTTC; CDR3: CIVERFTGDNEQFF; V: TRBV29-1; J: TRBJ2-1; size: -; D: TRBD1
DNA: TGCAGTGCCCCGAGACAGAGTCTGAACACTGAAGCTTTCTTT; CDR3: CSAPRQSLNTEAFF; V: TRBV20-1; J: TRBJ1-1; size: -; D: -
DNA: TGTGCCAGCAGCTCGGAACCCGGGGGGAGCACCAGCTATGAGCAGTTCTTC; CDR3: CASSSEPGGSTSYEQFF; V: TRBV13; J: TRBJ2-1; size: few; D: TRBD2
DNA: TGTGCCAGCAGCTGGGGCAATCAGCCCCAGCATTTT; CDR3: CASSWGNQPQHF; V: TRBV12-3/TRBV12-4; J: TRBJ1-5; size: few; D: -
DNA: TGTGCCAGCAACGTAGGGCTTCACGAGCAGTACTTC; CDR3: CASNVGLHEQYF; V: TRBV6-2/TRBV6-3; J: TRBJ2-7; size: -; D: -
DNA: TGTGCCAGCAGCTCGGGGGGCACTAGCACAGATACGCAGTATTTT; CDR3: CASSSGGTSTDTQYF; V: TRBV7-6; J: TRBJ2-3; size: few; D: -
DNA: TGTGCCAGCAGCTCTCTAACGGAAAACACTGAAGCTTTCTTT; CDR3: CASSSLTENTEAFF; V: TRBV5-5; J: TRBJ1-1; size: many; D: -
DNA: TGCAGTGCTAGACCCGGTTATGGCGGCTACACCTTC; CDR3: CSARPGYGGYTF; V: TRBV20-1; J: TRBJ1-2; size: few; D: -
DNA: TGTGCCAGCAGTCCAACTAGTCCCGAACTGACAGATACGCAGTATTTT; CDR3: CASSPTSPELTDTQYF; V: TRBV12-3/TRBV12-4; J: TRBJ2-3; size: few; D: -
DNA: TGTGCCAGCAGCTTAACGGGGCAGCGCACAGATACGCAGTATTTT; CDR3: CASSLTGQRTDTQYF; V: TRBV7-3; J: TRBJ2-3; size: medium-sized; D: -
DNA: TGTGCCAGCAGCTTAGGGTTCGGCACTGAAGCCTTCTTT; CDR3: CASSLGFGTEAFF; V: TRBV11-2; J: TRBJ1-1; size: -; D: -
DNA: TGTGCCAGCAGCATAGGGGAGAGGACTCGACATGGCTACACCTTC; CDR3: CASSIGERTRHGYTF; V: TRBV7-2; J: TRBJ1-2; size: -; D: -
DNA: TGCGCCAGCAGCCATGGACGTGGCCCAAATGAAAAACTGTTTTTT; CDR3: CASSHGRGPNEKLFF; V: TRBV4-1; J: TRBJ1-4; size: few; D: -
DNA: TGCAGCGTTGAAGGCAACACCGGGGAGCTGTTTTTT; CDR3: CSVEGNTGELFF; V: TRBV29-1; J: TRBJ2-2; size: few; D: -
DNA: TGTGCCAGCAGCTCGAAAATTGGGACAGGGCCAGCCTACGAGCAGTACTTC; CDR3: CASSSKIGTGPAYEQYF; V: TRBV7-8; J: TRBJ2-7; size: many; D: TRBD1